Listed here are 20 T cell receptor beta chains from one sample, sequenced in a study of T cell responses to AZD1222 COVID-19 vaccine. Libraries were prepared by immunoSEQ multiplex PCR; TCRdb keeps only in-frame clonotypes and omits some of them. The repertoire has about 130,000 clones, 75% to 90% of them found once; the top ten carry approximately 6%. The sample in question was peripheral blood, obtained on day 0 of AZD1222 vaccination. These receptors originate from an adult in good health.

This clone was seen once. V gene TRBV25-1 combines with J gene TRBJ1-1; D is unresolved. The germline CDR1 and CDR2 sequences are MGHDK and SYGVNS. The CDR3 is made up of 14 amino acids. V lost 6 bases and J 5 bases, leaving 16 bases between the germline ends. Written as DNA, the CDR3 is TGTGCCAGCAGGCCCCCGGTCGGGGAAACTGAAGCTTTCTTT. Encoded protein: CASRPPVGETEAFF.

This sequence joins TRBV3-1 (or the pseudogene TRBV3-2) and TRBJ1-1; D is uncertain. V was trimmed by 4 bases and J by 3 bases, leaving 12 bases between them. Germline values: CDR1 LGHDT, CDR2 YNNKEL (reference sequence). The CDR3 has 14 residues. Here the CDR3 DNA reads TGTGCCAGCAGCCCGTTAGCACTATACACTGAAGCTTTCTTT. This sequence encodes CASSPLALYTEAFF.

The V and J genes are TRBV27 and TRBJ2-2; D remains unclear. Germline assignment: CDR1 MNHEY and CDR2 SMNVEV (reference sequence). This CDR3 is built from 14 residues. Between the trimmed V and J ends, which lost 8 bases and 4 bases, there was a span of 14 bases. Here the CDR3 reads CASVRVLGTGELFF. The CDR3 coding sequence is TGTGCCAGCGTAAGGGTCTTGGGCACCGGGGAGCTGTTTTTT.

The rearrangement uses TRBV7-2 and TRBJ2-2, with D perhaps matching TRBD1 or TRBD2 (6 bases each). The V gene lost 5 bases and the J gene lost 5 bases, with 15 bases spanning the gap. CDR3 size: 15 residues. Germline CDR1 SGHTA, CDR2 FQGNSA. The CDR3: CASSPPRRGTGELFF. CDR3 bases: TGTGCCAGCAGCCCTCCTAGGAGGGGGACCGGGGAGCTGTTTTTT.

Only one count was recorded for this clone. This chain joins TRBV5-1 and TRBJ2-7; D is possibly TRBD2 (6 bases). Germline V gene lookup returns CDR1 SGHRS and CDR2 YFSETQ. The CDR3 is 14 amino acids. V was cut by 5 bases and J by 0 bases, with 12 bases left in between. The CDR3 sequence is CASSTGGSSYEQYF. The CDR3 DNA is TGCGCCAGCAGTACCGGGGGATCCTCCTACGAGCAGTACTTC. Looking up the rest from reference TRBV5-1 and TRBJ2-7 gives the full variable domain: KAGVTQTPRYLIKTRGQQVTLSCSPISGHRSVSWYQQTPGQGLQFLFEYFSETQRNKGNFPGRFSGRQFSNSRSEMNVSTLELGDSALYLCASSTGGSSYEQYFGPGTRLTVT.

The V call is TRBV10-3, the J call TRBJ2-5, with TRBD2 matching 8 bases. From germline, CDR1 is ENHRY and CDR2 SYGVKD. The V and J ends lost 6 bases and 4 bases, in that order; junction bases with no gene match: 7. This CDR3 region has 14 residues. DNA of the CDR3: TGTGCCATCAGGGCGAGCGGGGGATTAGAGACCCAGTACTTC. Residues: CAIRASGGLETQYF.

This clone has a handful of counts. The chain combines TRBV4-2 with TRBJ2-7; 9 positions match TRBD2. With V trimmed by 1 base and J by 0 bases, 7 bases remained unmatched. CDR3 length: 17 amino acids. The germline V gene has CDR1 LGHNA and CDR2 YNFKEQ. The CDR3 DNA follows: TGTGCCAGCAGCCAAGTTGGGGTAGCGGGGGCCTCCTACGAGCAGTACTTC. Its protein is CASSQVGVAGASYEQYF.

The chain recombines TRBV18 with TRBJ1-1; TRBD1 is a possible D gene (5 bases). Germline CDR1 KGHSH, CDR2 LQKENI. Trimming removed 6 bases from V and 9 bases from J, with 14 bases in between. The CDR3 is 12 amino acids. CDR3 protein: CASSPRDPKAFF. CDR3 sequence (DNA): TGTGCCAGCTCCCCGCGGGACCCTAAAGCTTTCTTT. The full variable domain, completed using reference TRBV18 and TRBJ1-1, is NAGVMQNPRHLVRRRGQEARLRCSPMKGHSHVYWYRQLPEEGLKFMVYLQKENIIDESGMPKERFSAEFPKEGPSILRIQQVVRGDSAAYFCASSPRDPKAFFGQGTRLTVV.

The V call is TRBV2, the J call TRBJ2-3; 8 nucleotides match TRBD2. From germline, CDR1 is SNHLY and CDR2 FYNNEI. Germline trimming cut 7 bases from V and 1 base from J; bases unmatched to any gene: 13. The CDR3 has 17 amino acids. The CDR3 loop reads CASTGGASGGGTDTQYF. The DNA for the CDR3 is TGTGCCAGCACGGGGGGCGCAAGCGGGGGAGGCACAGATACGCAGTATTTT.

The chain employs TRBV12-5 and TRBJ2-1, with a weak D call TRBD1 (6 bases). The CDR3 is 18 residues long. Germline V CDR1 and CDR2: LGHNT, FRNRAP. Trimming took off 4 bases at V and 0 bases at J, with 19 bases between the two ends. CDR3 bases: TGTGCTAGTGGTTCAGGGGTGGGGCAGCGAAGCTCCTACAATGAGCAGTTCTTC. Translation: CASGSGVGQRSSYNEQFF.

This sequence joins TRBV18 and TRBJ2-1, with a tentative D call TRBD2 (5 bases). The CDR3 totals 13 residues. The germline V gene encodes CDR1 KGHSH and CDR2 LQKENI. Trimming removed 4 bases at V and 6 bases at J, with 10 bases between. The DNA for the CDR3 is TGTGCCAGCTCACTAACTAGTATCAATGAGCAGTTCTTC. Protein product: CASSLTSINEQFF.

This chain joins TRBV5-5 and TRBJ2-5, with a possible D match to TRBD1 (6 bases). Trimming took off 4 bases at V and 2 bases at J, with 15 bases between the two ends. Looked up from germline, CDR1 is SGHKS and CDR2 is YYEKEE (reference sequence). CDR3 length: 15 residues. The CDR3 sequence: CASSRDTWNQETQYF. The CDR3 DNA reads TGTGCCAGCAGCCGGGACACTTGGAATCAAGAGACCCAGTACTTC.

The J gene is TRBJ2-5, the V gene TRBV29-1; the D is unclear. Germline V gene data show CDR1 as SQVTM and CDR2 as ANQGSEA. V lost 6 bases and J lost 3, with 5 bases in between. The CDR3 consists of 10 residues. The CDR3 region has the DNA TGCAGCGTGATTAAAGAGACCCAGTACTTC. Its translation: CSVIKETQYF.

This chain uses TRBV11-2 with TRBJ1-1; D is perhaps TRBD1 (5 bases). Trimming removed 4 bases at V and 0 bases at J, with 15 bases between. The CDR3 has 16 amino acids. The germline V gene encodes CDR1 SGHAT and CDR2 FQNNGV. CDR3 region: CASSSPTGTVNTEAFF. The CDR3 DNA reads TGTGCCAGCAGCTCTCCAACCGGGACGGTGAACACTGAAGCTTTCTTT.

The V call is TRBV19, the J call TRBJ1-1; 8 nucleotides agree with TRBD1. CDR1 is LNHDA, CDR2 SQIVND, per germline (reference sequence). The junction had 7 bases not matched to a gene; V was cut back by 3 bases and J by 4 bases. The CDR3 is 15 amino acids. As DNA, the CDR3 is TGTGCCAGTAGTATCGGGCTACAGGGGGGCACTGAAGCTTTCTTT. The encoded protein is CASSIGLQGGTEAFF.

The V and J genes are TRBV19 and TRBJ1-1; D is perhaps TRBD1 (5 bases). CDR1 LNHDA and CDR2 SQIVND come from the germline V gene (reference sequence). V was clipped by 6 bases and J by 1 base, with 9 bases between them. The CDR3 totals 13 residues. The CDR3: CASSWQGNTEAFF. CDR3 bases: TGTGCCAGTAGCTGGCAGGGGAACACTGAAGCTTTCTTT. Looking up the rest from reference TRBV19 and TRBJ1-1 gives the full variable domain: DGGITQSPKYLFRKEGQNVTLSCEQNLNHDAMYWYRQDPGQGLRLIYYSQIVNDFQKGDIAEGYSVSREKKESFPLTVTSAQKNPTAFYLCASSWQGNTEAFFGQGTRLTVV.

This chain connects TRBV6-2 or TRBV6-3 to TRBJ1-2; tentative D call: TRBD1 (6 bases). Looked up from germline, CDR1 is MNHEY and CDR2 is SVGEGT. The CDR3 is 13 amino acids. Trimming removed 5 bases from V and 6 bases from J, with 13 bases in between. CDR3 sequence (DNA): TGTGCCAGCAGTACGGGGGGGCTTGATGGCTACACCTTC. This translates into CASSTGGLDGYTF.

The V call is TRBV5-1, the J call TRBJ2-7; D may be TRBD1 or TRBD2 (5 bases each). V lost 1 base, J lost 1 base, and 9 bases lay in between. The CDR3 totals 14 residues. CDR1 SGHRS and CDR2 YFSETQ come from the germline V gene. The CDR3 nucleotides are TGCGCCAGCAGCTTGCGGGACGGATCCTACGAGCAGTACTTC. It specifies CASSLRDGSYEQYF.

J is TRBJ1-6 and V is TRBV10-3; weak D call: TRBD1 (5 bases). Trimming left V 0 bases short and J 10 bases short, with 19 bases between. CDR1 and CDR2 (germline): ENHRY, SYGVKD. The CDR3 spans 17 residues. CDR3: CAISESMFSRELSPLHF. In DNA, the CDR3 is TGTGCCATCAGTGAGTCGATGTTCTCCAGGGAACTCTCACCCCTCCACTTT.

V and J are TRBV15 and TRBJ2-5; possible D gene TRBD2, 5 bases. Looked up from germline, CDR1 is LNHNV and CDR2 is YYDKDF (reference sequence). V was pared by 3 bases and J by 5 bases, with 10 bases between. The CDR3 runs to 13 residues. The CDR3 DNA reads as TGTGCCACCAGCAGTGTTGGCGGGGAGACCCAGTACTTC. Amino acid sequence: CATSSVGGETQYF.